This TCR beta chain was recorded in a study of blood T cell repertoires in COVID-19. About the study: The United States, Italy and Spain were the sources of the acute and convalescent COVID-19 samples. T cells, B-cell-depleted T cells, or PBMCs supplied cDNA or gDNA.

The CDR3 consists of 16 residues. V was cut by 5 bases and J by 1 base, with 17 bases left in between. Germline values: CDR1 MDHEN, CDR2 SYDVKM. In the authors' workflow: Researchers report that nucleated cell counts were estimated from reference gene primer amplification. Profiling relied on immunoSEQ multiplex PCR, and the TCRdb table lists in-frame clones only, not all of them. The V and J calls and clone size are taken from that table; D and trimming were inferred from the DNA. The data contain hundreds of thousands of clones, 92% of them singletons. Patients in Seattle were enrolled during active infection, then followed longitudinally.

This TCR was sampled from a man in his fifties or sixties with COVID-19, enrolled during active disease. This rearrangement joins TRBV28 to TRBJ1-1; D uncertain. Sequences were obtained from peripheral blood. CDR3 amino acids: CASSPPVGRQNTEAFF. In nucleotides, the CDR3 is TGTGCCAGCAGTCCTCCCGTCGGCAGGCAGAACACTGAAGCTTTCTTT.